These T cell receptor beta chains were read from a single sample in a study of blood T cell repertoires in COVID-19. TCRdb's copy holds only in-frame clones and misses some; the assay was immunoSEQ multiplex PCR. The repertoire includes just over 90,000 clones, 70% to 85% of them detected once, and 7% sits in the top ten. The sequenced sample consisted of peripheral blood. These receptors all come from a man aged 65 to 85 with acute or convalescent COVID-19. The conserved cysteine and the conserved F or W are not part of the CDR3 here. The D gene is left open where the match is weak.

v_call	d_call	j_call	cdr3_aa
TRBV27	TRBD2	TRBJ2-3	ASTGLADSTDTQY
TRBV24-1	NA	TRBJ1-5	ATAKDSYQPQH
TRBV28	NA	TRBJ1-5	ASSTTGGIGNQPQH
TRBV4-2	NA	TRBJ1-1	ASSQDNRVNTEAF
TRBV5-1	NA	TRBJ1-4	ASRGRGNEKLF
TRBV19	NA	TRBJ2-2	ASSIEGVNTGELF
TRBV19	TRBD2	TRBJ2-2	ASSPRTSGGANTGELF
TRBV24-1	NA	TRBJ1-1	ATSDPGQSTEAF
TRBV7-3	NA	TRBJ1-1	ASSAGGDFEAF
TRBV5-1	TRBD1	TRBJ1-1	ASSWGTAIEAF
TRBV5-1	TRBD1	TRBJ1-2	ASSPVPGGRGEGYT
TRBV29-1	NA	TRBJ2-2	SVGPQGGNTGELF
TRBV29-1	TRBD1	TRBJ1-1	SVKQGAGTEAF
TRBV19	TRBD1	TRBJ2-7	ASSTSGTGVHEQY
TRBV2	TRBD1	TRBJ1-1	ASSRQGSTEAF
TRBV5-5	NA	TRBJ1-4	ASSLITGEKLF
TRBV9	NA	TRBJ1-5	ASSVSPDQPQH
TRBV28	NA	TRBJ1-1	ASSSLRGAF
TRBV20-1	TRBD1	TRBJ1-4	SAREGQRSF
TRBV4-2	NA	TRBJ2-3	ASSGRSGETTDTQY
TRBV11-2	NA	TRBJ2-7	ASSLDKEGRYEQY
TRBV4-1	NA	TRBJ2-2	ASSQERVNTGELF
TRBV10-1	NA	TRBJ2-2	ASSESTGTGELF
TRBV6-1	NA	TRBJ2-5	ASSEVWGRGEETQY
TRBV4-1	NA	TRBJ2-7	ASSQAGDYEQY
TRBV4-1	TRBD1	TRBJ2-1	ASSQDRVWGEQF
TRBV20-1	NA	TRBJ1-3	SASPVGNTIY
TRBV28	NA	TRBJ2-6	ASSGDSSGANVLT
TRBV4-1	NA	TRBJ1-5	ASSQDSRGRYSNQPQH
TRBV5-1	NA	TRBJ2-1	ASRGFNYNEQF